This T cell receptor beta chain originates from a study of OX40 agonist ivuxolimab in advanced cancers. Study summary: The patients' treatment was ivuxolimab, an agonistic anti-OX40 (CD134) antibody. A history of anti-PD-1, anti-PD-L1 or anti-CTLA-4 therapy was acceptable, and 30% to 45% had some. The study reported partial responses in three patients: one hepatocellular carcinoma, two cutaneous melanoma.

Profiled with immunoSEQ multiplex PCR; TCRdb holds only in-frame clones, not every one. Of more than 75,000 clones in the sample, approximately 86% were seen once. The CDR3 loop spans 16 amino acids. J was trimmed by 3 bases and V by 4 bases; bases with no gene match: 9. Germline V CDR1 and CDR2: SEHNR, FQNEAQ (reference sequence). As regards this clone: Antigen specificity is unknown.

Study-level points and caveats: CD8+ T cells averaged more expanded clones than CD4+.

The chain employs TRBV7-9 and TRBJ2-5, with 9 bases that match TRBD1. Material: CD4+ or CD8+ T cells sorted from blood, obtained in a trial of the OX40 agonist ivuxolimab. This sequence originates from an adult with an advanced solid tumor such as melanoma, head and neck, liver or kidney cancer. CDR3 sequence reads: CASSSEDRGGEETQYF. The DNA of the CDR3 is TGTGCCAGCAGCTCGGAGGACAGGGGTGGAGAAGAGACCCAGTACTTC.